This entry is about one TCR beta chain. Which antigen it targets is not known. No quality values exist for individual bases; no much larger clone is one base distant. Germline trimming amounts to 6 bases on V and 4 bases on J, with 12 as the count of junction bases outside the gene matches. Via the germline V gene (reference sequence), CDR1 is DFQATT and CDR2 SNEGSKA. Its CDR3 holds 15 amino acids, cysteine through phenylalanine. The entry retains the CDR3 DNA only, 45 bases that are in frame from base 1. This entry belongs to a study of CD8+CD57+ T cells in acquired aplastic anemia listed by TCRdb under 2018. Some background on the complete study: Extracted DNA from sorted CD4+ and CD8+ cells averaged approximately 3.4 ug, ranging from about 0.18 to 27.4 ug. Mean read counts for healthy donor samples were roughly 10 million for CD4+ cells and 11.0 million for CD8+ cells. Points the paper makes about the study in general: Patients and healthy controls showed no significant difference in CD8+ Simpson's diversity (P=0.060). Although 25 to 30 CD8+ CDR3 sequences were shared by patients and controls, these sequences appeared highly expressed in patients and within the immunodominant clones of patients.

In this study, sorted CD4+ and CD8+ T cells from the blood of healthy subjects and of severe aplastic anemia patients had their TCR repertoires deep-sequenced. Ficoll-Paque density gradient centrifugation was used to isolate peripheral blood mononuclear cells. Before DNA extraction, CD4+ and CD8+ T cells were sorted with FACS or magnetic beads. Profiling of TCR beta VDJ combinations and CDR3 sequences used genomic DNA as the template. An Illumina HiSeq 2000 was used for TCR repertoire sequencing. The published analysis was carried out like this. TRBV/TRBJ rearrangement plots, CDR3 size and DJ length profiles, and Simpson's diversity index were used to assess repertoires. The most abundant DNA sequence in the deep sequencing data was taken as the immunodominant clone. CDR3 amino acid sequences were screened for sharing across subjects and were compared with published repertoires and the VDJdb database. TCRdb trimmed public reads at Q25 via fastp, called clones via MiXCR and kept in-frame beta chains. Identical CDR3 protein sequences are pooled into one entry, listed with their most common genes and DNA. The V and J calls reflect TCRdb's pipeline rather than the authors' work. The sample includes some 410,000 distinct CDR3 sequences, with 65% to 75% observed a single time. 3.5% to 4.5% of the sample is taken by the ten largest.

Here the chain combines TRBV20-1 and TRBJ1-2, with 9 middle bases fitting TRBD1. The sample was sorted CD4+, CD8+, or CD8+CD57+ T cells (not recorded which) from PBMCs. This clonotype was obtained from a human donor in good health, serving as a control. The nucleotide sequence reads as follows: TGCAGTGCCTCCGGGACAGGGAATGAAATCTATGGCTACACCTTC. Its protein reads: CSASGTGNEIYGYTF.